This T cell receptor beta chain was obtained from a study of blood T cell repertoires in COVID-19. At the level of the study: Samples representing acute and convalescent COVID-19 were sourced from the United States, Italy and Spain. From T cells, B-cell-depleted T cells, or PBMCs came the material, which was cDNA or gDNA.

Methods used by the authors: Estimated nucleated cell counts came from reference gene primer amplification. The data were produced by immunoSEQ multiplex PCR, yet TCRdb's version contains in-frame clones alone and is incomplete. V and J calls and clone size follow that table, whereas D and trimming were derived from the DNA. Here the sample spans 140,000 to 150,000 clones, around four fifths being singletons. This clone was counted a few times. This CDR3 has 13 amino acids. V gave up 3 bases and J gave up 9 bases, with 15 bases separating them. Germline V CDR1 and CDR2: MNHNS, SASEGT. Sequencing used peripheral blood. This TCR came from a woman in her forties with active or convalescent COVID-19. The chain has TRBV6-1 and TRBJ2-7; TRBD2 is a possible D gene (6 bases). CDR3 in amino acids: CASSEGDSGRQYF. Written as DNA, the CDR3 is TGTGCCAGCAGTGAGGGGGACTCCGGAAGGCAGTACTTC.